The 10 T cell receptor beta chains listed next were all sequenced from one sample in a study of glioma-infiltrating T cells. The iRepertoire nested amplicon-rescue multiplex PCR amplified TCR alpha and beta CDR3s from RNA. TCRdb recomputed calls from the multiplex PCR reads with MiXCR, one row per CDR3 protein. This sample has about 93,000 distinct CDR3 sequences, with approximately 40% found just once. Sequenced sample: glioma tissue, nonneoplastic brain tissue, or PBMCs (not recorded which). Every receptor here comes from a human donor with low-grade glioma or glioblastoma, undergoing nonglioma brain surgery, or in good health (not recorded which).

This clonotype was observed many times. This chain uses TRBV10-2 with TRBJ2-1; D uncertain. V was pared by 5 bases and J by 6 bases, with 14 bases between. The germline CDR1 and CDR2 sequences are WSHSY and SAAADI. This CDR3 is built from 14 residues. The CDR3 DNA follows: TGCGCCAGCAGTCCGTCCCAGATACGCAATGAGCAGTTCTTC. Residues: CASSPSQIRNEQFF.

This sequence joins TRBV20-1 and TRBJ2-1; 7 bases match TRBD2. Losses at the gene ends were 5 bases for V and 0 bases for J; bases not matched to a gene: 4. Germline lookup yields CDR1 DFQATT and CDR2 SNEGSKA (reference sequence). The CDR3 loop spans 14 amino acids. CDR3: CSAPSGSSYNEQFF. The CDR3 DNA follows: TGCAGTGCTCCTAGCGGAAGCTCCTACAATGAGCAGTTCTTC.

This clonotype was observed many times. The rearrangement joins TRBV29-1 to TRBJ2-7; 9 positions agree with TRBD1. This CDR3 region has 14 residues. Per the germline V gene, CDR1 is SQVTM and CDR2 is ANQGSEA. The ends lost 5 bases at V and 4 bases at J; junction bases unmatched: 9. CDR3: CSVSTGGGSYEQYF. The CDR3, as DNA: TGCAGCGTTTCTACAGGGGGCGGATCGTACGAGCAGTACTTC.

Worth noting for this clonotype: This may arise from a read error, as a much more abundant clone is one base away. The DNA of the CDR3 is TGTGCCATCAGCTCCGACAGGACGAATCAGCCCAAGCATTTT. This sequence encodes CAISSDRTNQPKHF. This chain links TRBV6-1 with TRBJ1-5; the D gene is possibly TRBD1 (6 bases). This CDR3 has 14 amino acids. Per the germline V gene, CDR1 is MNHNS and CDR2 is SASEGT.

This clonotype was seen just once. The chain combines TRBV4-1 with TRBJ2-5; D may be TRBD2 (5 bases). Germline V CDR1 and CDR2: MGHRA, YSYEKL. V dropped 3 bases and J dropped 4 bases, with 12 bases sitting between them. The CDR3 is made up of 14 amino acids. CDR3 coding DNA: TGCGCCAGCAGCCATCTAGCCGGCACAGAGACCCAGTACTTC. Its translation is CASSHLAGTETQYF.

In this sample, this clonotype turned up many times. The chain carries TRBV5-1 and TRBJ2-1; the match to TRBD1 covers 7 bases. There are 15 residues in the CDR3. The trim removed 3 bases at V and 6 bases at J, leaving 9 bases unmatched. The germline V gene encodes CDR1 SGHRS and CDR2 YFSETQ. The CDR3 coding sequence is TGCGCCAGCAGCTCAACCGGGACAGCTCCCAATGAGCAGTTCTTC. It yields the protein CASSSTGTAPNEQFF.

This clonotype was counted ten times or more. The chain recombines TRBV20-1 with TRBJ2-1, with D perhaps TRBD2 (6 bases). V gave up 0 bases and J gave up 8 bases, with 11 bases separating them. The CDR3 loop spans 13 amino acids. Germline V gene sequence: CDR1 DFQATT, CDR2 SNEGSKA (reference sequence). The CDR3 region has the DNA TGCAGTGCTAGAGACCTGAGGAGGGATGAGCAGTTCTTC. Its protein is CSARDLRRDEQFF.

The chain uses TRBV6-5 and TRBJ2-3; D possibly corresponds to TRBD1 (5 bases). This CDR3 contains 17 residues. Germline V gives CDR1 MNHEY, CDR2 SVGAGI. Trimming cost V 0 bases and J 3 bases, with 16 bases left between them. The CDR3 sequence: CASSYSGIAGSTDTQYF. The CDR3 nucleotides are TGTGCCAGCAGTTACTCGGGAATAGCAGGGTCGACAGATACGCAGTATTTT.

The gene calls are TRBV15 and TRBJ2-7; TRBD1 is a possible D gene (5 bases). The germline V gene has CDR1 LNHNV and CDR2 YYDKDF (reference sequence). The CDR3 runs to 15 residues. Trimming shortened V by 1 base and J by 3 bases, and 13 bases separated the two germline ends. CDR3 sequence (DNA): TGTGCCACCAGCAGAGGGCAGGGTTATTGCTACGAGCAGTACTTC. Residues: CATSRGQGYCYEQYF.

This clonotype was counted many times. The chain links TRBV14 to TRBJ2-5; D ambiguous. The CDR3 covers 11 residues. V was clipped by 2 bases and J by 5 bases, with 3 bases between them. Germline V gives CDR1 SGHDN, CDR2 FVKESK. CDR3 DNA sequence: TGTGCCAGCAGCCAAACGGAGACCCAGTACTTC. As protein: CASSQTETQYF. Supplemented by reference TRBV14 and TRBJ2-5, the full variable domain reads EAGVTQFPSHSVIEKGQTVTLRCDPISGHDNLYWYRRVMGKEIKFLLHFVKESKQDESGMPNNRFLAERTGGTYSTLKVQPAELEDSGVYFCASSQTETQYFGPGTRLLVL.